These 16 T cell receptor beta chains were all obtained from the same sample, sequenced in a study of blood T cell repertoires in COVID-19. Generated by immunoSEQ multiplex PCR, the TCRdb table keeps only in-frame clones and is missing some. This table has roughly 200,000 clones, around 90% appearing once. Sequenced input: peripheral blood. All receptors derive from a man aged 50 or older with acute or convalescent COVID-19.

CDR3 amino acids: CAISPGQAEAEQFF. In DNA form, the CDR3 reads TGTGCCATCAGCCCGGGACAGGCAGAGGCTGAGCAGTTCTTC. V usage is TRBV10-3 and J usage is TRBJ2-1, with 8 bases identical to TRBD1. The CDR3 totals 14 residues. With 6 bases clipped from V and 9 bases from J, the junction kept 10 bases outside the gene matches. Germline CDR1 and CDR2: ENHRY and SYGVKD.

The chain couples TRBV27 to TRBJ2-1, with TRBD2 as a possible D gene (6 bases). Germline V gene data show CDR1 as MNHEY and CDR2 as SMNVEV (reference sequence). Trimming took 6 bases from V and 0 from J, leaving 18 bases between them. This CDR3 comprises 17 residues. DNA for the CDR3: TGTGCCAGCAGCGGACTCGGAGGGCAGGACTCCTACAATGAGCAGTTCTTC. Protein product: CASSGLGGQDSYNEQFF.

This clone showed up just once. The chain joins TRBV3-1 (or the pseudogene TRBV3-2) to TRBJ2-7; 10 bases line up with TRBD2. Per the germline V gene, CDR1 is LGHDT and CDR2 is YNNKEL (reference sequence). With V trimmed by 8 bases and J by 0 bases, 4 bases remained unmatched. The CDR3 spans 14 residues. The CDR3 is CASGSSGSSYEQYF. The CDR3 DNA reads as TGTGCCAGCGGTTCTAGCGGGAGCTCCTACGAGCAGTACTTC.

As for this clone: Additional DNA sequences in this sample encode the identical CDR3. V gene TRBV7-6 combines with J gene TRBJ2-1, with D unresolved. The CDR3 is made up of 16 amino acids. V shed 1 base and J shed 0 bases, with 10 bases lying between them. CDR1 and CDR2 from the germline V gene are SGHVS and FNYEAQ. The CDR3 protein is CASSLDPGSSYNEQFF. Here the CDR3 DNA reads TGTGCCAGCAGCTTAGACCCTGGTAGCTCCTACAATGAGCAGTTCTTC.

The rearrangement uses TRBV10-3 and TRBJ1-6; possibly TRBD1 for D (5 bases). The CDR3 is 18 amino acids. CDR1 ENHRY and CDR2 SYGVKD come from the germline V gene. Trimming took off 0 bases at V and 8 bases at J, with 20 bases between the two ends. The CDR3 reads CAISESPIGGGIDSPLHF. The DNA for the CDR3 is TGTGCCATCAGTGAGTCGCCTATCGGGGGGGGTATTGATTCACCCCTCCACTTT.

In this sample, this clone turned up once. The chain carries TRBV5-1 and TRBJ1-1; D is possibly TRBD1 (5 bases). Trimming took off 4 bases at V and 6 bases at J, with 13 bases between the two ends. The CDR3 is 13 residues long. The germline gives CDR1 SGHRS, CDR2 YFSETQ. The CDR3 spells CASSPGAAPEAFF. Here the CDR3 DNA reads TGCGCCAGCAGCCCTGGGGCAGCACCTGAAGCTTTCTTT.

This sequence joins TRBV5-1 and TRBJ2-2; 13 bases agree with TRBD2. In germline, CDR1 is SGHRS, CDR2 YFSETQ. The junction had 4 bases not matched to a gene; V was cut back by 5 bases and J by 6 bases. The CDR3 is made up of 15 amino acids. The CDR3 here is CASSSGTSGAGELFF. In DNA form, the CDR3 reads TGCGCCAGCAGTTCCGGGACTAGCGGGGCCGGGGAGCTGTTTTTT. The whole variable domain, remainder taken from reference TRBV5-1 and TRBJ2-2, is KAGVTQTPRYLIKTRGQQVTLSCSPISGHRSVSWYQQTPGQGLQFLFEYFSETQRNKGNFPGRFSGRQFSNSRSEMNVSTLELGDSALYLCASSSGTSGAGELFFGEGSRLTVL.

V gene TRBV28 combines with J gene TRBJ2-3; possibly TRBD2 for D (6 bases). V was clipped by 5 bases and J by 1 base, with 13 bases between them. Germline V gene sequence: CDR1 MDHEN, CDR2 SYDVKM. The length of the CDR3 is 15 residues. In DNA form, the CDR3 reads TGTGCCAGCAGTCTAGCGCGCCCCGGCACAGATACGCAGTATTTT. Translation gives CASSLARPGTDTQYF. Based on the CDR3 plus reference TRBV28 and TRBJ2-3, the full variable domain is DVKVTQSSRYLVKRTGEKVFLECVQDMDHENMFWYRQDPGLGLRLIYFSYDVKMKEKGDIPEGYSVSREKKERFSLILESASTNQTSMYLCASSLARPGTDTQYFGPGTRLTVL.

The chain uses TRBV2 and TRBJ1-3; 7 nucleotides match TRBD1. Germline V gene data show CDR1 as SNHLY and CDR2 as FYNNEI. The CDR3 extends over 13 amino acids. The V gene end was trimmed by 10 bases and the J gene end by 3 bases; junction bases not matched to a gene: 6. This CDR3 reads CATDRDFGNTIYF. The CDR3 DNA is TGTGCCACAGACAGGGACTTTGGAAACACCATATATTTT.

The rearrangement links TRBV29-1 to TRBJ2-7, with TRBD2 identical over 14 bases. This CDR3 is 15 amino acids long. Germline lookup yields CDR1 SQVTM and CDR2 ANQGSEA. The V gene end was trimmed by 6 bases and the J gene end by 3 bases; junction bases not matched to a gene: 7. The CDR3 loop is CSVRQGLAGDYEQYF. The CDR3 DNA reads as TGCAGCGTCCGCCAGGGACTAGCGGGAGACTACGAGCAGTACTTC.

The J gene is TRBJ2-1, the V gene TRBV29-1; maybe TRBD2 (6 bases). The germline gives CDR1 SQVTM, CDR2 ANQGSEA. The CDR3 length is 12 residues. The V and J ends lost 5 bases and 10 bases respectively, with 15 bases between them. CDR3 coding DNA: TGCAGCGTTAAGTCGGAGGGAGACGAGCAGTTCTTC. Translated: CSVKSEGDEQFF.

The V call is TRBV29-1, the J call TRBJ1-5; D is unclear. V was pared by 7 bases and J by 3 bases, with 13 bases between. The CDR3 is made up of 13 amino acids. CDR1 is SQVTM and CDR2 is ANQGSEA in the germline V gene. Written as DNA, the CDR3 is TGCAGCGCTCTCCTCGGGAACAATCAGCCCCAGCATTTT. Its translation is CSALLGNNQPQHF.

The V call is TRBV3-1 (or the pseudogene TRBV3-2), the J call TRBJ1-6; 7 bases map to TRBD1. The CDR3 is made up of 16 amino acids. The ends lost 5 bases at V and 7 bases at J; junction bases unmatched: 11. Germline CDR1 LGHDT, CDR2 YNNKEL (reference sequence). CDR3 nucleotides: TGTGCCAGCAGCTACTTAGGGACAGATGCAAATTCACCCCTCCACTTT. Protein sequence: CASSYLGTDANSPLHF.

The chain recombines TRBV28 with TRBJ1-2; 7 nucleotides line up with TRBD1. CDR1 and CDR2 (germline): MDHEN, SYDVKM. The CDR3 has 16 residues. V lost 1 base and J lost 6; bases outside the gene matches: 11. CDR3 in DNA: TGTGCCAGCAGTTTATCCCTCACACAGGGGAGAAATGGCTACACCTTC. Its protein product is CASSLSLTQGRNGYTF.

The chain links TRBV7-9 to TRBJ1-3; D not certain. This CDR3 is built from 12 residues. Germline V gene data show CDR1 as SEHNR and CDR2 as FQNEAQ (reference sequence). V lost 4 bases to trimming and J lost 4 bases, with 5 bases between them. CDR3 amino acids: CASSSQGNTIYF. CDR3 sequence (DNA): TGTGCCAGCAGCTCACAGGGAAACACCATATATTTT.

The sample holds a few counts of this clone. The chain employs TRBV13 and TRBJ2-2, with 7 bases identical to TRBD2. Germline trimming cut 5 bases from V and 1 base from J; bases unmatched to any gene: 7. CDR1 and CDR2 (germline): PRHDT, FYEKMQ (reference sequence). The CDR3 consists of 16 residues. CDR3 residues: CASSNLAVRNTGELFF. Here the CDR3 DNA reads TGTGCCAGCAGCAATCTAGCGGTCAGGAACACCGGGGAGCTGTTTTTT.